This T cell receptor beta chain was recorded in a study of OX40 agonist ivuxolimab in advanced cancers. At the level of the study: The dose-escalation cohort had hepatocellular carcinoma, melanoma, renal cell or head and neck cancer. Of mixed ages from about 20 to 90 and averaging approximately 60 years, the group was 65% to 85% male. Eligibility rules accepted prior anti-PD-1, anti-PD-L1 or anti-CTLA-4 therapy, and 30% to 40% had some.

Profiling relied on immunoSEQ multiplex PCR, and the TCRdb table lists in-frame clones only, not all of them. The table records about 110,000 clones, roughly 90% of them present only once. The CDR3 has 16 amino acids. Germline loops: CDR1 MDHEN, CDR2 SYDVKM. Germline trimming cut 6 bases from V and 9 bases from J; bases unmatched to any gene: 11. Remarks on this clone: Its antigen is not known.

Whole-study findings and limits: Partial responders receiving 0.1-3.0 mg/kg showed among the lowest clonal expansion.

The sample was CD4+ or CD8+ T cells sorted from blood, taken in a trial of the OX40 agonist ivuxolimab. The receptor's source is an adult with an advanced solid tumor such as melanoma, head and neck, liver or kidney cancer. This rearrangement joins TRBV28 to TRBJ2-1; TRBD2 matches 13 bases. The CDR3 here is CASRRAGLAGIVEQFF. The CDR3 coding sequence is TGTGCCAGCAGACGAGCGGGACTAGCGGGAATTGTTGAGCAGTTCTTC. Using reference TRBV28 and TRBJ2-1 for the parts outside the CDR3, the full variable domain is DVKVTQSSRYLVKRTGEKVFLECVQDMDHENMFWYRQDPGLGLRLIYFSYDVKMKEKGDIPEGYSVSREKKERFSLILESASTNQTSMYLCASRRAGLAGIVEQFFGPGTRLTVL.